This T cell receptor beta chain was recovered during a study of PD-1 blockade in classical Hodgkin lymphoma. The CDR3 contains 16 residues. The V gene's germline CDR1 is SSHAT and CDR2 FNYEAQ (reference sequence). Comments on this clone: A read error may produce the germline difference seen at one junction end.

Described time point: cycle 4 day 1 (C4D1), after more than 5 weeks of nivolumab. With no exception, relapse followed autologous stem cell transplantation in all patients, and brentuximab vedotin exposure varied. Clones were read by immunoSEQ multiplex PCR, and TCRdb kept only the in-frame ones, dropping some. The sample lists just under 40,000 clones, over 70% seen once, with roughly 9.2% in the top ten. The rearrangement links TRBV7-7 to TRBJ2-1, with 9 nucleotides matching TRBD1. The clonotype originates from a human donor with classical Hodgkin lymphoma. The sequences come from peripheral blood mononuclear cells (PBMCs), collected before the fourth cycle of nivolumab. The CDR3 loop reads CASSANPGQGPHEQFF. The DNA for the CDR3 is TGTGCTAGCAGCGCTAACCCGGGACAGGGCCCCCATGAGCAGTTCTTC.